This TCR beta chain was documented in a study of T cells in Graves' hyperthyroidism and ophthalmopathy (dated by TCRdb to between 2019 and 2020). For the study in its entirety: A discovery cohort of about 96 patients, approximately 45 with Graves' ophthalmopathy and over 55 with stable Graves' hyperthyroidism, was used to find distinguishing TCR V-J signatures. For training and testing, the 100 patients in the discovery cohort were randomly divided in a 7:3 ratio. According to the paper, TCR Vbeta CDR3 sequencing was carried out on 135 peripheral blood samples, which came from fewer than 50 ophthalmopathy, fewer than 80 hyperthyroidism and roughly 17 progressor patients. An independent validation cohort of 18 to 20 hyperthyroidism patients and more than 15 patients who later progressed to ophthalmopathy tested prospective prediction of ophthalmopathy. Thyroid tissue and blood T-cell repertoires from about six Graves' hyperthyroidism patients were also compared in the study. Following sampling, methimazole starting at 30 mg daily was given to hyperthyroidism patients, and high-dose intravenous methylprednisolone was given to ophthalmopathy patients. Results the study describes overall, beyond this receptor: During validation, the model predicted progression to ophthalmopathy a median of approximately 6 months ahead of onset, with around 71% sensitivity and roughly 72% specificity. Sample size was not statistically predetermined, and blinding of investigators to group allocation was not performed. Blood samples also contained most of the expanded thyroid clonotypes (frequency above 0.001), which suggests that blood repertoires may reflect thyroid immune responses. A model built on a 13 V-J signature distinguished ophthalmopathy from stable hyperthyroidism, reaching 85% to 90% sensitivity and under 84% specificity in cross-validation and 80%/75% in testing.

As for this clonotype: No cognate antigen has been identified for it. Qualities for individual bases were not recorded, and no much larger clone is one base off.

Exclusion was applied to patients with uncontrolled infections, other autoimmune diseases, pregnancy or lactation. Diagnoses were established on the basis of clinical symptoms, serum thyroxine and TRAb, thyroid ultrasound, and orbital computed tomography. Total RNA was extracted with Trizol reagent, and quality was checked on an Agilent 2100 Bioanalyzer. Amplification of TCR beta CDR3 regions was carried out from RNA transcripts. A first-round RT-PCR of the TCR CDR3 used the HTBI primer set with the Qiagen OneStep RT-PCR kit. A second multiplex PCR round built the libraries, followed by size selection and purification. The libraries were sequenced on an Illumina HiSeq2000 using paired-end 100 bp reads. As for how the authors treated the data: SOAPnuke was used to process the raw data, removing reads that contained adapters or uncalled bases, had a mean Phred below 15, or lacked an exact match to the constant primer or identifier. COPE v1.2.5 was used to merge the high-quality paired reads, and each unique nucleotide sequence was defined as a clonotype. MiTCR v1.1 was used to align the clonotypes against IMGT TRBV, TRBD and TRBJ reference segments. Analysis was restricted to V-J combinations with a frequency above 0.0001, which covered roughly 99% of repertoires. The TCS score was defined as F50 (clonal expansion) divided by E x V (chaos), with BLOSUM62-based TCRdist calculated between CDR3 peptides within each V-J. Welch's t-statistics and random forest reduced fewer than 550 V-J features to under 15, which were used in a naive Bayes classifier (R e1071). The similarity between thyroid and blood repertoires was quantified using the Morisita-Horn index. Starting from the raw public reads, TCRdb applied fastp trimming at Q25, assembled clones with MiXCR and retained in-frame beta chains. For every CDR3 protein sequence, its rows merge into one entry that carries the most common genes and DNA. The V and J calls reflect TCRdb's pipeline rather than the authors' work. This sample lists a few hundred thousand distinct CDR3 sequences; about 46% were detected once. The ten largest account for about two fifths of the sample.

Material for sequencing was peripheral blood or thyroid tissue (not recorded which). This TCR was sampled from an adult woman with Graves' disease, either hyperthyroidism or ophthalmopathy (not recorded which).

The bases are TGTGCCAGCAGACGGGAAAAGGGGCAGTCCCACTCCTACGAGCAGTACTTC. Translated, this gives CASRREKGQSHSYEQYF. The V and J genes are TRBV28 and TRBJ2-7, with a tentative D call of TRBD1 or TRBD2, each matching 5 bases. CDR1 and CDR2 are read off the germline V gene as MDHEN and SYDVKM. Inclusive of the bounding cysteine and phenylalanine, the CDR3 is 17 residues long. Only the CDR3 part of the read is kept: 51 bases, read in frame from the first base. At the junction V is shortened by 6 bases and J by 0 bases, with 21 bases in between.